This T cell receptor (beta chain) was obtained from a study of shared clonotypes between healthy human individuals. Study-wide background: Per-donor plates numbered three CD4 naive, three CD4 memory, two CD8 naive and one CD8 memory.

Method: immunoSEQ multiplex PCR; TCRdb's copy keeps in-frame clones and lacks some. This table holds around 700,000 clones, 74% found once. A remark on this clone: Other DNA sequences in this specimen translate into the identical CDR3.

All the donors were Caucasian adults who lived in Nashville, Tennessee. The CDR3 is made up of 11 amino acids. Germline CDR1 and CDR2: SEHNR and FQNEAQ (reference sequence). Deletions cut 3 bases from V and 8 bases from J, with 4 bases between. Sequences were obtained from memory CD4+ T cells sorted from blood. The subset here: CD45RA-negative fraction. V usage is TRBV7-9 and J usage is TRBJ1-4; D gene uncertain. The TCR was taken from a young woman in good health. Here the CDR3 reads CASSFEEKLFF. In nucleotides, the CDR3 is TGTGCCAGCAGCTTTGAGGAAAAACTGTTTTTT. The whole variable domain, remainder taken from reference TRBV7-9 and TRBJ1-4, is DTGVSQNPRHKITKRGQNVTFRCDPISEHNRLYWYRQTLGQGPEFLTYFQNEAQLEKSRLLSDRFSAERPKGSFSTLEIQRTEQGDSAMYLCASSFEEKLFFGSGTQLSVL.